This section outlines one TCR beta chain sequence together with its context. The sample originates from a study of blood T cell repertoires in COVID-19. Germline CDR1 reads MDHEN; CDR2 reads SYDVKM. The CDR3 is 16 residues long. V dropped 4 bases and J dropped 6 bases, with 19 bases sitting between them. Method: immunoSEQ multiplex PCR; TCRdb's copy keeps in-frame clones and lacks some. Of roughly 130,000 clones in the sample, about 88% are singletons; the top ten hold around 4.6%. Sequenced sample: peripheral blood. This receptor was taken from a man in his sixties with COVID-19, enrolled during active disease. The chain joins TRBV28 to TRBJ2-4, with a tentative D call TRBD2 (6 bases). The CDR3 loop is CASSSPVSGGVNIQYF. The CDR3 DNA sequence: TGTGCCAGCAGTTCGCCCGTTAGCGGAGGGGTAAACATTCAGTACTTC.